A single sample gave rise to the 26 T cell receptor beta chains below, sequenced in a study of shared clonotypes between healthy human individuals. Sequencing was performed with immunoSEQ multiplex PCR; in TCRdb, only in-frame clones are kept and a portion is missing. This table has hundreds of thousands of clones, roughly 80% appearing once. The sample was PBMCs. The receptors come from a woman aged 35 to 49 in good health. Some clones in this sample may be carry-over from other donors' samples.

This clone showed up just a few times. The gene calls are TRBV20-1 and TRBJ2-4; no firm D call. CDR3 length: 10 amino acids. Germline CDR1 reads DFQATT; CDR2 reads SNEGSKA (reference sequence). V was shortened by 5 bases and J by 7 bases, with 6 bases between the two germline ends. This CDR3 is CSAQRNIQYF. DNA for the CDR3: TGCAGTGCTCAAAGGAACATTCAGTACTTC.

This clone was recorded many times. The chain combines TRBV11-2 with TRBJ2-2, with 7 bases identical to TRBD2. After removal of 3 bases from V and 1 base from J, the junction contained 2 bases not matched to a gene. Per the germline V gene, CDR1 is SGHAT and CDR2 is FQNNGV. The CDR3 runs 15 residues. The CDR3 sequence is CASSFASGNTGELFF. CDR3 nucleotide sequence: TGTGCCAGCAGCTTCGCTAGCGGGAACACCGGGGAGCTGTTTTTT. Full variable domain (outside the CDR3, taken from reference TRBV11-2 and TRBJ2-2): EAGVAQSPRYKIIEKRQSVAFWCNPISGHATLYWYQQILGQGPKLLIQFQNNGVVDDSQLPKDRFSAERLKGVDSTLKIQPAKLEDSAVYLCASSFASGNTGELFFGEGSRLTVL.

This clone was observed a single time. The J gene is TRBJ2-7, the V gene TRBV5-4; 7 bases map to TRBD1. Germline lookup yields CDR1 SGHNT and CDR2 YYREEE (reference sequence). The V segment lost 1 base and the J segment 3 bases; nucleotides outside the gene matches: 7. The CDR3 loop spans 15 amino acids. In DNA, the CDR3 is TGTGCCAGCAGCTTGCCCCGGACAGGTTACTACGAGCAGTACTTC. This codes for CASSLPRTGYYEQYF.

This rearrangement joins TRBV2 to TRBJ2-7; 8 nucleotides agree with TRBD1. The CDR3 spans 16 residues. V lost 3 bases to trimming and J lost 5 bases; unmatched junction nucleotides: 12. Germline V gives CDR1 SNHLY, CDR2 FYNNEI. CDR3 residues: CASSEWFGTGRNEQYF. The CDR3 DNA sequence: TGTGCCAGCAGTGAGTGGTTTGGGACAGGAAGGAACGAGCAGTACTTC. Full variable domain (rest looked up from reference TRBV2 and TRBJ2-7): EPEVTQTPSHQVTQMGQEVILRCVPISNHLYFYWYRQILGQKVEFLVSFYNNEISEKSEIFDDQFSVERPDGSNFTLKIRSTKLEDSAMYFCASSEWFGTGRNEQYFGPGTRLTVT.

The chain links TRBV7-9 to TRBJ2-4; 11 nucleotides match TRBD2. CDR1 is SEHNR, CDR2 FQNEAQ, per germline (reference sequence). The CDR3 extends over 17 amino acids. V trimming: 0 bases; J trimming: 3 bases; junction bases outside the gene matches: 4. The CDR3 coding sequence is TGTGCCAGCAGCTTAGCGCTAACTAGCGGGAGCAAAAACATTCAGTACTTC. This translates into CASSLALTSGSKNIQYF. Filled out from reference TRBV7-9 and TRBJ2-4, the complete variable domain reads DTGVSQNPRHKITKRGQNVTFRCDPISEHNRLYWYRQTLGQGPEFLTYFQNEAQLEKSRLLSDRFSAERPKGSFSTLEIQRTEQGDSAMYLCASSLALTSGSKNIQYFGAGTRLSVL.

This rearrangement joins TRBV5-4 to TRBJ1-3; D possibly corresponds to TRBD1 (6 bases). This CDR3 contains 14 residues. V dropped 1 base and J dropped 9 bases, with 14 bases sitting between them. Germline V CDR1 and CDR2: SGHNT, YYREEE (reference sequence). The CDR3 region has the DNA TGTGCCAGCAGCTTGTGGTCGCCAGGGGCCACCATATATTTT. This encodes CASSLWSPGATIYF.

This clone was seen many times. The V call is TRBV28, the J call TRBJ2-6; D possibly corresponds to TRBD2 (6 bases). The V gene's germline CDR1 is MDHEN and CDR2 SYDVKM. This CDR3 has 14 residues. V was cut by 10 bases and J by 4 bases, with 14 bases left in between. This chain's CDR3 is CATGGAAGANVLTF. The DNA for the CDR3 is TGTGCCACCGGAGGGGCAGCCGGGGCCAACGTCCTGACTTTC.

The gene calls are TRBV7-2 and TRBJ1-1; D remains ambiguous. The CDR3 is made up of 13 amino acids. Trimming took off 5 bases at V and 0 bases at J, with 7 bases between the two ends. CDR1 and CDR2 (germline): SGHTA, FQGNSA. In DNA form, the CDR3 reads TGTGCCAGCAGCGAACACATGAACACTGAAGCTTTCTTT. Translated, it gives CASSEHMNTEAFF.

The chain joins TRBV10-2 to TRBJ1-4; perhaps TRBD1 as D (6 bases). The CDR3 is 14 residues long. Germline V gene lookup returns CDR1 WSHSY and CDR2 SAAADI. V shed 7 bases and J shed 4 bases, with 13 bases lying between them. CDR3 nucleotides: TGCGCCAGCACACCGGGACAACTTAATGAAAAACTGTTTTTT. Translated, it gives CASTPGQLNEKLFF.

The chain couples TRBV7-2 to TRBJ2-1, with D possibly matching TRBD2 (6 bases). In germline, CDR1 is SGHTA, CDR2 FQGNSA. CDR3 length equals 15 residues. Trimming cost V 8 bases and J 3 bases, with 17 bases left between them. The CDR3 sequence is CASSFLRDFYNEQFF. CDR3 DNA: TGTGCCAGCTCTTTTCTCCGGGACTTCTACAATGAGCAGTTCTTC.

J is TRBJ1-1 and V is TRBV5-4, with D unclear. Germline V gene data show CDR1 as SGHNT and CDR2 as YYREEE (reference sequence). Trimming took 1 base from V and 1 from J, leaving 8 bases between them. This CDR3 is 14 amino acids long. In nucleotides, the CDR3 is TGTGCCAGCAGCTTGCTAGGTAAGAACACTGAAGCTTTCTTT. It encodes CASSLLGKNTEAFF. The variable domain in full, with the rest retrieved from reference TRBV5-4 and TRBJ1-1, is ETGVTQSPTHLIKTRGQQVTLRCSSQSGHNTVSWYQQALGQGPQFIFQYYREEENGRGNFPPRFSGLQFPNYSSELNVNALELDDSALYLCASSLLGKNTEAFFGQGTRLTVV.

This chain links TRBV9 with TRBJ2-1; D gene uncertain. Looked up from germline, CDR1 is SGDLS and CDR2 is YYNGEE. The CDR3 length is 13 residues. Trimming took 0 bases from V and 5 from J, leaving 6 bases between them. CDR3: CASSVAPNNEQFF. The DNA of the CDR3 is TGTGCCAGCAGCGTAGCGCCCAACAATGAGCAGTTCTTC.

This clone was counted a single time. The chain combines TRBV5-1 with TRBJ2-7, with a tentative D call TRBD1 (6 bases). V was pared by 3 bases and J by 1 base, with 11 bases between. The CDR3 runs 14 residues. Germline-derived CDR1 and CDR2 are SGHRS and YFSETQ. The CDR3 DNA reads as TGCGCCAGCAGCTACCCGGACAGATCCTACGAGCAGTACTTC. Its protein is CASSYPDRSYEQYF.

The chain recombines TRBV4-3 with TRBJ2-7, with 7 bases fitting TRBD1. Trimming cost V 0 bases and J 1 base; bases outside gene matches: 9. Germline V gene lookup returns CDR1 LGHNA and CDR2 YSLEER. The CDR3 totals 17 residues. Here the CDR3 reads CASSQDRNRGWSYEQYF. CDR3 DNA: TGCGCCAGCAGCCAAGATAGGAACAGGGGATGGTCCTACGAGCAGTACTTC.

This clone was detected a few times. The rearrangement joins TRBV11-2 to TRBJ2-3, with D possibly TRBD2 on 6 matching bases. The CDR3 is 13 residues long. V lost 4 bases and J 15 bases, leaving 20 bases between the germline ends. The germline V gene has CDR1 SGHAT and CDR2 FQNNGV. This chain's CDR3 is CASSSPPGTGVYF. DNA of the CDR3: TGTGCCAGCAGCTCTCCCCCCGGGACTGGGGTTTATTTT.

Of note for this clone: The junction differs from germline at one of its ends, possibly a read error. The chain links TRBV28 to TRBJ1-1, with D possibly being TRBD1 (6 bases). The CDR3 covers 15 residues. In germline, CDR1 is MDHEN, CDR2 SYDVKM. CDR3: CAGSPPTGSNTEAFF. Written as DNA, the CDR3 is TGTGCCGGCAGTCCCCCGACAGGTTCGAACACTGAAGCTTTCTTT.

This clone was picked up a small number of times. The chain uses TRBV10-3 and TRBJ2-3, with 8 nucleotides matching TRBD2. CDR1 and CDR2 from the germline V gene are ENHRY and SYGVKD. Trimming took 2 bases from V and 0 from J; bases not matched to a gene: 4. The CDR3 runs 16 residues. The CDR3 here is CAISEEASGSTDTQYF. Written as DNA, the CDR3 is TGTGCCATCAGTGAGGAAGCTAGCGGGAGCACAGATACGCAGTATTTT.

The chain joins TRBV19 to TRBJ2-7; a weak D match, TRBD1 (5 bases). The germline V gene has CDR1 LNHDA and CDR2 SQIVND (reference sequence). The CDR3 consists of 15 residues. V was cut by 3 bases and J by 5 bases, with 17 bases left in between. The CDR3, as DNA: TGTGCCAGTAGTATCCCAGGGTTTAACGTCAACGAGCAGTACTTC. Its protein product is CASSIPGFNVNEQYF.

This clone was recorded a few times. The chain is built from TRBV6-1 and TRBJ2-3; D might be TRBD2 (6 bases). Between the trimmed V and J ends, which lost 1 base and 4 bases, there was a span of 15 bases. CDR1 and CDR2 (germline): MNHNS, SASEGT. CDR3 length: 16 residues. The CDR3 DNA is TGTGCCAGCAGTGAAGGGGAGGCCCCCGACGCAGATACGCAGTATTTT. As protein: CASSEGEAPDADTQYF.

V and J are TRBV5-1 and TRBJ2-1; 8 bases map to TRBD1. Germline CDR1 is SGHRS and CDR2 is YFSETQ. CDR3 size: 14 residues. With 4 bases clipped from V and 9 bases from J, the junction kept 9 bases outside the gene matches. CDR3 residues: CASSPGGQEAEQFF. The CDR3 DNA reads TGCGCCAGCAGCCCCGGGGGACAGGAGGCTGAGCAGTTCTTC.

The V and J genes are TRBV10-3 and TRBJ2-1; 12 positions agree with TRBD2. In germline, CDR1 is ENHRY, CDR2 SYGVKD. This CDR3 comprises 16 residues. J gave up 14 bases and V 6 bases, and 17 bases lay outside the gene matches. The CDR3 coding sequence is TGTGCCATCAGGGAAATCGGGACTAGCGGGCCGGCAGGGGAGTTCTTC. Protein sequence: CAIREIGTSGPAGEFF.

This clone has just a few counts. The chain recombines TRBV11-2 with TRBJ1-6; D perhaps matches TRBD1 (6 bases). The ends were cut back, 5 bases at V and 8 bases at J, with 13 bases in the middle. Per germline, CDR1 SGHAT and CDR2 FQNNGV. CDR3 size: 14 residues. The DNA for the CDR3 is TGTGCCAGCAGCGCAATAGGGGGGGATTCACCCCTCCACTTT. The encoded protein is CASSAIGGDSPLHF.

The chain links TRBV7-6 to TRBJ2-5, with TRBD1 as a possible D gene (5 bases). The length of the CDR3 is 17 residues. The V end was cut by 4 bases, the J end by 0 bases, with 18 bases between. Germline CDR1 and CDR2: SGHVS and FNYEAQ. The CDR3 region is CASSSLPQLRDQETQYF. The DNA of the CDR3 is TGTGCCAGCAGCTCCCTCCCCCAACTCAGGGACCAAGAGACCCAGTACTTC.

This clone was seen just once. This chain links TRBV10-3 with TRBJ2-7; 12 nucleotides match TRBD1. J lost 5 bases, V lost 4 bases, and 9 bases had no gene match. This CDR3 has 16 residues. The germline V gene encodes CDR1 ENHRY and CDR2 SYGVKD. The CDR3 DNA sequence: TGTGCCATCAGTGGAACCGGGACAGGGGGCTTGAACGAGCAGTACTTC. Encoded protein: CAISGTGTGGLNEQYF.

The rearrangement links TRBV9 to TRBJ1-1; D possibly corresponds to TRBD1 (5 bases). CDR1 is SGDLS and CDR2 is YYNGEE in the germline V gene. Trimming took 0 bases from V and 7 from J, leaving 7 bases between them. The CDR3 loop spans 12 amino acids. The CDR3 bases are TGTGCCAGCAGCGTAGAAAGGGGTGAAGCTTTCTTT. Translating gives CASSVERGEAFF.

The gene calls are TRBV29-1 and TRBJ1-2; a weak D match, TRBD1 (5 bases). This CDR3 is 10 amino acids long. The germline CDR1 and CDR2 sequences are SQVTM and ANQGSEA. V lost 7 bases and J lost 8, with 11 bases in between. CDR3 amino acids: CSAGDGGYTF. CDR3 in DNA: TGCAGCGCTGGGGACGGCGGCTACACCTTC.